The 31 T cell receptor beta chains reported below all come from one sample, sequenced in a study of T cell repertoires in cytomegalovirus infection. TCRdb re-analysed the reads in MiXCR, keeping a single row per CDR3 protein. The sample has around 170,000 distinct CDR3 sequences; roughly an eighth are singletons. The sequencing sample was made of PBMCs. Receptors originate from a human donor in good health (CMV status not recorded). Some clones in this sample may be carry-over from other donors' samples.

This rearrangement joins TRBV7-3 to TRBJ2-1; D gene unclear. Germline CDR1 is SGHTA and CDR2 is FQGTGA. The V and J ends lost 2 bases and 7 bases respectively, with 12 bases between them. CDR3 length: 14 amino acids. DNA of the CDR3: TGTGCCAGCAGCTTATATAAGGGTAGGAATGAGCAGTTCTTC. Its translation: CASSLYKGRNEQFF. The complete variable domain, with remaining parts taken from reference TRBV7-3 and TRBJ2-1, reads GAGVSQTPSNKVTEKGKYVELRCDPISGHTALYWYRQSLGQGPEFLIYFQGTGAADDSGLPNDRFFAVRPEGSVSTLKIQRTERGDSAVYLCASSLYKGRNEQFFGPGTRLTVL.

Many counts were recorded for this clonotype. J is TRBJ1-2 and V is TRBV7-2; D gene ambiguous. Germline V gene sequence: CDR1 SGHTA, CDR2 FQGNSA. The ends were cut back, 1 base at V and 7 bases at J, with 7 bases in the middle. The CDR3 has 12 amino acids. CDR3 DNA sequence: TGTGCCAGCAGCTTAGATGGGAGTGGCTACACCTTC. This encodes CASSLDGSGYTF.

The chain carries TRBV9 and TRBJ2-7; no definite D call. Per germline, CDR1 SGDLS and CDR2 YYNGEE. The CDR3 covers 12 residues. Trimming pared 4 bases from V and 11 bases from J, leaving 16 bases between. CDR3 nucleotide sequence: TGTGCCAGCAGCTCCTCTACCGTTAAGAAGTACTTC. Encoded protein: CASSSSTVKKYF.

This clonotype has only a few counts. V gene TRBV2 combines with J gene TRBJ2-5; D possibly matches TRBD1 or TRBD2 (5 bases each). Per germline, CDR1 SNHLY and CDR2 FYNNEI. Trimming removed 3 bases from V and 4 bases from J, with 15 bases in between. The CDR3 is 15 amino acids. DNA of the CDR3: TGTGCCAGCAGTGAGCAAGATGGGACGCGAGAGACCCAGTACTTC. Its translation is CASSEQDGTRETQYF.

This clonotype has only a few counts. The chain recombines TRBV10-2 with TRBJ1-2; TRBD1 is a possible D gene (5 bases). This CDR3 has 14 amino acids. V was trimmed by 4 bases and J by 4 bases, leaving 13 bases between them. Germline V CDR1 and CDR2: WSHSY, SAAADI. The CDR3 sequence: CASSGGVILYGYTF. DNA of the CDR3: TGCGCCAGCAGTGGAGGGGTGATCCTCTATGGCTACACCTTC.

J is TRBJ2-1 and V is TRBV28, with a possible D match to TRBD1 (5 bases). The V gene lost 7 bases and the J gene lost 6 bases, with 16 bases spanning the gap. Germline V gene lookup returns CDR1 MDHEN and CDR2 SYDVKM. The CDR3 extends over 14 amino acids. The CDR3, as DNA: TGTGCCAGCATCCTGCCAGGGTCGGGCAATGAGCAGTTCTTC. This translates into CASILPGSGNEQFF.

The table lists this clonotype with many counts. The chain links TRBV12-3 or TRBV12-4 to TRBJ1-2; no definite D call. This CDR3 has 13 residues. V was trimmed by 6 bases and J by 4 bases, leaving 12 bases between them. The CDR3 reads CASSPTETYGYTF. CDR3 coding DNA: TGTGCCAGCAGCCCCACAGAAACCTATGGCTACACCTTC.

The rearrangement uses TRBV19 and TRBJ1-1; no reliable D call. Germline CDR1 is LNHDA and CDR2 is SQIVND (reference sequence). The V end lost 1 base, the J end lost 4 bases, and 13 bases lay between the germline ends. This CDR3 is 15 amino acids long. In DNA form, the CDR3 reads TGTGCCAGTAGTATAGGCACGGGGATCGGCACTGAAGCTTTCTTT. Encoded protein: CASSIGTGIGTEAFF.

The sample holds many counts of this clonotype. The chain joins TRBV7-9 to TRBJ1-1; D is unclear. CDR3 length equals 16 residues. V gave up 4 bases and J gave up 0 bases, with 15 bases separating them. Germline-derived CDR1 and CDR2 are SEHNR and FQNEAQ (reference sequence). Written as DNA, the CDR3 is TGTGCCAGCAGCTCCATAGGGCGAGGGATGAACACTGAAGCTTTCTTT. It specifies CASSSIGRGMNTEAFF.

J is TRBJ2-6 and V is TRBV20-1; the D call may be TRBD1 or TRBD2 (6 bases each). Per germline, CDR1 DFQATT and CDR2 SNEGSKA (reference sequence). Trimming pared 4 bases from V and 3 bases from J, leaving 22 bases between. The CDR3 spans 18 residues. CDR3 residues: CSAISEGGWKIGANVLTF. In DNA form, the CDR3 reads TGCAGTGCTATTTCGGAGGGGGGATGGAAGATTGGGGCCAACGTCCTGACTTTC.

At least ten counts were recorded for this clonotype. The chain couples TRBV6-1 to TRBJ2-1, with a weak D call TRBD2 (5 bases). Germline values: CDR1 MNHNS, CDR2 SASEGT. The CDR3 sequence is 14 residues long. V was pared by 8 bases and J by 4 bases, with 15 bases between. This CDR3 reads CASSRGHQYNEQFF. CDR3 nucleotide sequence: TGTGCCAGCTCCCGAGGGCACCAATACAATGAGCAGTTCTTC.

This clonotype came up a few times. CDR3 amino acids: CASSLKQSEQFF. As DNA, the CDR3 is TGTGCCAGCAGCTTAAAGCAGAGTGAGCAGTTCTTC. V gene TRBV7-2 combines with J gene TRBJ2-1; D gene unclear. Germline lookup yields CDR1 SGHTA and CDR2 FQGNSA. This CDR3 contains 12 residues. V dropped 2 bases and J dropped 9 bases, with 8 bases sitting between them.

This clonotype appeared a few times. The chain's CDR3 is CASSFEGPGGYTF. CDR3 DNA: TGTGCCAGCAGCTTTGAAGGTCCCGGCGGCTACACCTTC. The V gene is TRBV7-9, the J gene TRBJ1-2, with D hard to call. Trimming pared 3 bases from V and 8 bases from J, leaving 13 bases between. There are 13 residues in the CDR3. Germline V gene data show CDR1 as SEHNR and CDR2 as FQNEAQ (reference sequence).

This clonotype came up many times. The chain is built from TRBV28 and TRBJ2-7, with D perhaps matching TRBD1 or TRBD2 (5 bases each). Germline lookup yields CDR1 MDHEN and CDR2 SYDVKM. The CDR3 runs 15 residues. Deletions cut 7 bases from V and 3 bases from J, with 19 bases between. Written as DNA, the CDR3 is TGTGCCAGCAAGTCCCCGGGACGGACATACTACGAGCAGTACTTC. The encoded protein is CASKSPGRTYYEQYF.

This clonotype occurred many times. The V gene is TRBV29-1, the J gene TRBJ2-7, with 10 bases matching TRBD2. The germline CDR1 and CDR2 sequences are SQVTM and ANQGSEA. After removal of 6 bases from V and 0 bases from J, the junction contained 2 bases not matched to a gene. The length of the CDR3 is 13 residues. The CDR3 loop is CSVGLAVSYEQYF. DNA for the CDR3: TGCAGCGTCGGACTAGCGGTCTCCTACGAGCAGTACTTC.

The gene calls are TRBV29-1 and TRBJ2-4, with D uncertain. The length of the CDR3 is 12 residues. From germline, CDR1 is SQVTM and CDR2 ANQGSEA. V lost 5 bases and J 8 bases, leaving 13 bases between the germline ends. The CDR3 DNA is TGCAGCGTTCTGGCCAGACGGGACATTCAGTACTTC. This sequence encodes CSVLARRDIQYF.

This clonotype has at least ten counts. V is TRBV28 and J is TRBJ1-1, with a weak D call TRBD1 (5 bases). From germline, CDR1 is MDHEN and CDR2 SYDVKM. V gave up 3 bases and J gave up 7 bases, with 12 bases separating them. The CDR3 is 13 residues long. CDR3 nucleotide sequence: TGTGCCAGCAGTTTCCCGGGGGAGAGTGAAGCTTTCTTT. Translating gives CASSFPGESEAFF.

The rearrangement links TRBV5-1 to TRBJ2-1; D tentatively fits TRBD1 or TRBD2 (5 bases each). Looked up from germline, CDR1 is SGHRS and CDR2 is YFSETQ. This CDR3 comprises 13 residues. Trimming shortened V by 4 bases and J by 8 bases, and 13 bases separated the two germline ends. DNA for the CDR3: TGCGCCAGCAGCCTGGGGGTAGAAGATGAGCAGTTCTTC. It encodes CASSLGVEDEQFF.

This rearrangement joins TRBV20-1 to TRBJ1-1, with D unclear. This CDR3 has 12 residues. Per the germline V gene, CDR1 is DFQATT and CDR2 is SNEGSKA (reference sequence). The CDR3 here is CLGTEVDTEAFF. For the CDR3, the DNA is TGCCTCGGAACCGAAGTGGACACTGAAGCTTTCTTT.

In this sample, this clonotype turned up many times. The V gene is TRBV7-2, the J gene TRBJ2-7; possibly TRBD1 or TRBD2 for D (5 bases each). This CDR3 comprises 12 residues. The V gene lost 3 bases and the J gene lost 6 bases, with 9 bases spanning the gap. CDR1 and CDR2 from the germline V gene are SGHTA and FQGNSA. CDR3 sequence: CASSFPGGEQYF. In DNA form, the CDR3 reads TGTGCCAGCAGCTTCCCTGGGGGCGAGCAGTACTTC.

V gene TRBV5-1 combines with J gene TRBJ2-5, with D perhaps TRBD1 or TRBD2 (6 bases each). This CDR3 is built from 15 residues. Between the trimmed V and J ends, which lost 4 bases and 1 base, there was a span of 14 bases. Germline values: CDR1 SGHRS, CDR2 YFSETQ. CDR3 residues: CASSPRSGAQETQYF. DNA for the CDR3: TGCGCCAGCAGCCCAAGATCGGGGGCCCAAGAGACCCAGTACTTC. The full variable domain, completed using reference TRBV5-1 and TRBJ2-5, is KAGVTQTPRYLIKTRGQQVTLSCSPISGHRSVSWYQQTPGQGLQFLFEYFSETQRNKGNFPGRFSGRQFSNSRSEMNVSTLELGDSALYLCASSPRSGAQETQYFGPGTRLLVL.

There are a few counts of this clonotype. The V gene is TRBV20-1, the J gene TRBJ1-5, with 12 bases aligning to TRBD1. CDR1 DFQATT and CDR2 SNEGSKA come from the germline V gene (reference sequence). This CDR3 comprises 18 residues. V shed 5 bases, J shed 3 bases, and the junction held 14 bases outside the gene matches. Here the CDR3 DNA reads TGCAGTGCTGCTTCCTCCGGGACAGGGGGCAAACCCAATCAGCCCCAGCATTTT. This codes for CSAASSGTGGKPNQPQHF.

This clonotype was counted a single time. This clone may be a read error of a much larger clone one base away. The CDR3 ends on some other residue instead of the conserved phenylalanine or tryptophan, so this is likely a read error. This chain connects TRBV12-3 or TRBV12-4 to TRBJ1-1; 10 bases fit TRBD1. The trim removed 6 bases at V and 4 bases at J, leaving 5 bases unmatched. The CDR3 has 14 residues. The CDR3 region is CASSSGQGITEAFL. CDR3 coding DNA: TGTGCCAGCAGCTCGGGACAGGGGATCACTGAAGCTTTCCTT.

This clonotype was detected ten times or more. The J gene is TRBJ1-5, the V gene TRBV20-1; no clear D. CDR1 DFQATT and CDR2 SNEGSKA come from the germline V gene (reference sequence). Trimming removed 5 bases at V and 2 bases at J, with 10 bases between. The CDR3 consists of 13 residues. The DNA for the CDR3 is TGCAGTGCTTCGATCCCGGGCAATCAGCCCCAGCATTTT. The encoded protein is CSASIPGNQPQHF.

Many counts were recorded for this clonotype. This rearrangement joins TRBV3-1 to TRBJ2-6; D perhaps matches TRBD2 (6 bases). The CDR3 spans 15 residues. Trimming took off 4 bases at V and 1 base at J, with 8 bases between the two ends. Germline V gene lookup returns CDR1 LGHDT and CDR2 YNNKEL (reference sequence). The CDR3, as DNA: TGTGCCAGCAGCCGGGAGGTTTCTGGGGCCAACGTCCTGACTTTC. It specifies CASSREVSGANVLTF.

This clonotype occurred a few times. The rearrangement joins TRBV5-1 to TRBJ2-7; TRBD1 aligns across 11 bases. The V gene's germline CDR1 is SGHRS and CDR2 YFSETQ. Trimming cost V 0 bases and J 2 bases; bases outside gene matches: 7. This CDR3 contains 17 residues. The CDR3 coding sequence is TGCGCCAGCAGCTTGGGCCCCCGGGACAGGGGGGCCTACGAGCAGTACTTC. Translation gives CASSLGPRDRGAYEQYF.

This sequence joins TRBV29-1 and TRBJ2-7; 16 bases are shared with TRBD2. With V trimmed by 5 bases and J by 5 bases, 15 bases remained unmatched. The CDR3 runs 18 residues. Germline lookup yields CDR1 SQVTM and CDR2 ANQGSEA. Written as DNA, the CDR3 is TGCAGCGTTCGTTTCCTGGGACTAGCGGGGGGGTACATCGACGAGCAGTACTTC. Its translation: CSVRFLGLAGGYIDEQYF.

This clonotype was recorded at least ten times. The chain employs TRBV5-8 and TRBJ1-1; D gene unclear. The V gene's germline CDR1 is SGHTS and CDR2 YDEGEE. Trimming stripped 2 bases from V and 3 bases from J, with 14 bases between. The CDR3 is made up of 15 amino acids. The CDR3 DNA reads TGTGCCAGCAGCTTAAGGGTATGGAGCTACACTGAAGCTTTCTTT. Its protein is CASSLRVWSYTEAFF.

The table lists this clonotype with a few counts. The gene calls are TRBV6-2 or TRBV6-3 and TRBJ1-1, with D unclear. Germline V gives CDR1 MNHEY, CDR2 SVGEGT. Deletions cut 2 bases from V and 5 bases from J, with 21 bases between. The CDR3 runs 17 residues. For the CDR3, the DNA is TGTGCCAGCAGTTACGATGGATCGGGTTCAAGAGGTACTGAAGCTTTCTTT. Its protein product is CASSYDGSGSRGTEAFF.

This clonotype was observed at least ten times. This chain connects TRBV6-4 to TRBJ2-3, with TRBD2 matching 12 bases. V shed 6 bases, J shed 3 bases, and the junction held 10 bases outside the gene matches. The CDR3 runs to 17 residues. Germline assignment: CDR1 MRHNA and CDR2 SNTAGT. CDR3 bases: TGTGCCAGCAGCGTGGTATTCACTAGCGGGAGGACAGATACGCAGTATTTT. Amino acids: CASSVVFTSGRTDTQYF.

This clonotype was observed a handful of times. Here the CDR3 reads CSVHWGVGHNQPQHF. The DNA of the CDR3 is TGCAGCGTTCACTGGGGGGTGGGGCATAATCAGCCCCAGCATTTT. V gene TRBV29-1 combines with J gene TRBJ1-5, with D perhaps TRBD1 (5 bases). The CDR3 runs 15 residues. Germline lookup yields CDR1 SQVTM and CDR2 ANQGSEA. The V end lost 5 bases, the J end lost 4 bases, and 18 bases lay between the germline ends. The full variable domain, completed using reference TRBV29-1 and TRBJ1-5, is SAVISQKPSRDICQRGTSLTIQCQVDSQVTMMFWYRQQPGQSLTLIATANQGSEATYESGFVIDKFPISRPNLTFSTLTVSNMSPEDSSIYLCSVHWGVGHNQPQHFGDGTRLSIL.